This TCR beta chain comes out of a study of control samples from healthy donors and cancer patients. This clone was seen a few times. Assay used: immunoSEQ multiplex PCR; TCRdb lists only in-frame clones, some missing. The sample contains 150,000 to 200,000 clones, around nine tenths of which appear only once. Sequenced material: blood. This sequence was found in a man between 18 and 29 years old in good health.

The CDR3 DNA reads TGTGCCAGCAGCTTAGATGCCAATCAGCCCCAGCATTTT. Its translation: CASSLDANQPQHF. The chain is built from TRBV7-9 and TRBJ1-5; D is ambiguous. CDR1 is SEHNR, CDR2 FQNEAQ, per germline (reference sequence). The CDR3 has 13 residues. The V and J ends lost 1 base and 3 bases respectively, with 4 bases between them.